The present T cell receptor beta chain was sequenced within a study of graft-versus-host responses after intestinal transplantation (dated by TCRdb to about 2021). Study-level background: Recipients received multivisceral, liver-intestinal, or isolated intestinal transplants. After intestinal transplantation, graft-versus-host and host-versus-graft alloreactive T cell clones in the graft, circulation and bone marrow were tracked using bulk TCR-beta CDR3 sequencing. All recipients received anti-thymocyte globulin induction followed by maintenance tacrolimus and steroids for approximately 3 years. Instead of going to the commercial service, samples from a few later patients were sequenced in-house on an Illumina MiSeq and processed with MiXCR. To identify alloreactive clones, pre-transplant mixed lymphocyte reaction products were sequenced and compared with unstimulated pre-transplant donor and recipient T cells. A cohort of 24 intestinal transplant recipients, including one retransplant, was enrolled, and a few patients lacking pretransplant specimens were excluded. Donor T cell macrochimerism was defined as a peak of at least 4% donor T cells among recipient peripheral blood mononuclear cells. Paper-wide results and their limitations: Patients with donor T cell macrochimerism had high GvH to HvG T cell clonal ratios in their allografts. The conclusions were limited by the relatively low number and heterogeneity of the intestinal transplant patients. Peak levels of circulating GvH clones were associated with declines in HvG clones early after transplant. GvH clones turned up in recipient bone marrow, with some appearing earlier in ileal mucosa or blood, a pattern consistent with an intestinal mucosal origin.

Library construction relied on the immunoSEQ multiplex PCR assay. In most patients, genomic DNA was isolated using the Qiagen DNeasy Blood and Tissue Kit and sent frozen to Adaptive Biotechnologies for TCR sequencing. For most patients, high-throughput TCR-beta CDR3 sequencing of genomic DNA was performed by Adaptive Biotechnologies. Per the authors' processing: TCR sequencing data for over 15 patients were retrieved from Adaptive's ImmunoSEQ software; a few other patients were processed with MiXCR and VDJtools. To correct CD4 versus CD8 sorting errors, sequences present in both subsets at a frequency ratio below 5:1 were removed. Because the origin of CDR3 nucleotide sequences shared between donor and recipient could not be assigned, those sequences were removed. Alloreactive clones required at least 2-fold expansion over unstimulated cells and minimum CFSE-low frequency of 0.002% (template counts) or 0.001% (read counts). A clone was considered mappable if detected in the sequenced pre-transplant spleen, lymph node, or MLR CFSE-low populations of the donor or recipient. The cumulative frequency of alloreactive clones was calculated as a percentage of all sequences, weighted by copy number. Sourced from immuneACCESS, this table was stored by TCRdb with only in-frame sequences that have V and J called. A share of the clones is absent; for the studies checked, an unresolved V gene accounts for under half, and the remainder has no known explanation. V and J calls and clone size come straight from that table; D and trimming were deduced from the DNA. Counted in this sample were around 120,000 clones; approximately 96% of them appeared once. The ten largest account for 2.5% to 3.5% of the sample.

This specimen's time point label, interpreted: cells obtained before transplantation from donor or recipient. CD3+CD4+ and CD3+CD8+ populations were FACS-sorted from unstimulated pre-transplant donor and recipient cells taken from spleen or lymph nodes. With respect to this clone: Its binding antigen is unknown. Base qualities are not provided; no much larger clone lies one nucleotide away.

CDR1 SGHVS and CDR2 FQNEAQ are derived from the germline V gene. Taken from cysteine to phenylalanine, the CDR3 has 14 residues. The read is trimmed to its CDR3 DNA, 42 bases read in frame from base 1. V ends up 1 base short and J 3 bases short, with an unmatched junction base count of 3. The chain links TRBV7-8 with TRBJ2-7; the junction holds 7 bases that match TRBD2. The sequencing used unstimulated CD8+ T cells sorted from spleen or lymph node cells, collected before intestinal transplant. The receptor was derived from a human donor who received an intestinal transplant. The sequenced DNA: TGTGCCAGCAGCTTAGACGGGAGGCTCTACGAGCAGTACTTC. This is translated as CASSLDGRLYEQYF.